This record looks at one TCR beta chain sequence and its context. Its antigen target is currently unknown. No much larger clonotype is one base removed from it; base qualities were not supplied. Whole blood was collected in K2EDTA tubes by collaborating institutions according to the institutions' own protocols. Collaborator samples were shipped for TCRbeta analysis as frozen whole blood, isolated PBMCs, or DNA extracted from either sample type. The CDR3 measures 13 amino acids from cysteine to phenylalanine. The CDR3 DNA has 39 bases and is translated from base 1. V and J are truncated by 5 bases and 7 bases respectively, leaving an intervening sequence of 14 bases. Based on the germline V gene, the CDR1 and CDR2 sequences are MDHEN and SYDVKM. This specimen belongs to a study of blood T cell repertoires in COVID-19 (dated by TCRdb to the early 2020s). Looking at the study overall: Samples covering the acute and convalescent phases of COVID-19 were provided by collaborators in the United States, Italy and Spain. The prospective study material was composed of cDNA or gDNA derived from T cells, B-cell-depleted T cells, or PBMCs. The dataset comprised deeply sampled blood TCRbeta repertoires from subjects exposed to, actively infected with, or recovered from COVID-19. The repertoires were released in a freely available public database intended as a resource for research on the immune response to SARS-CoV-2. Samples were obtained from the ongoing ImmuneRACE study (first 160 participants) and from about 1,300 subjects provided by 6 global collaborators. The sample metadata nearly always contained a de-identified subject ID, COVID-19 status, age in years and sex. Where available, HLA class I and class II types were taken from metadata supplied by the sample provider and were not determined by assay-based typing. What the work shows at the level of the full study, not this receptor alone: Clinical and demographic metadata were provided uncurated, with the amount varying by source and participant.

TCRbeta CDR3 regions were amplified from genomic DNA by means of the immunoSEQ Assay, a bias-controlled multiplex PCR. In the paper's pipeline: The number of nucleated cells in each sample was estimated from the amplification of reference gene primers within the assay. Sequence reads were collapsed and filtered to measure the absolute abundance of every unique TCRbeta CDR3 rearrangement. Productive Simpson clonality was computed per sample as the square root of Simpson's diversity index over productive rearrangements. Held by TCRdb, this immuneACCESS table contains in-frame sequences only and omits some clones. Under half of the omission traces to an unresolved V gene where checked; the cause of the rest is unknown. That table gives V, J and clone size, and the DNA gave D and trimming. The sample records 180,000 or so clones, about 88% of which are singletons. The ten largest clones represent almost 1% of the sample.

The sample was peripheral blood. The TCR sequence derives from a young man with acute or convalescent COVID-19. The rearrangement joined TRBV28 to TRBJ1-2; perhaps TRBD1 is the D gene, with 6 bases matching. The DNA sequence is as follows: TGTGCCAGCAGTCTTCCAGGGGTGGCTGGCTACACCTTC. It translates to CASSLPGVAGYTF.